What follows are 22 T cell receptor beta chains derived from one specimen sequenced in a study of blood T cells in healthy people across ages. Through a sample-barcoded 5' primer and a J-beta primer mix, a second PCR was run for roughly 7 to 12 cycles. TCRdb reprocessed the 5' RACE reads with MiXCR, giving one entry per CDR3 protein. The data contain roughly 800,000 distinct CDR3 sequences, more than 45% of them singletons. The source material was blood. These receptors came from a man younger than 40 in good health.

This clonotype was found a few times. The chain has TRBV6-6 and TRBJ2-5; 9 bases align to TRBD1. CDR3 length: 14 residues. Germline V gene sequence: CDR1 MNHNY, CDR2 SVGAGI (reference sequence). Unmatched junction bases numbered 4, after V lost 4 bases and J lost 4 bases. CDR3 coding DNA: TGTGCCAGCAGTTTGGGACAGGGTATAGAGACCCAGTACTTC. The encoded protein is CASSLGQGIETQYF.

The CDR3 nucleotides are TGTGCCAGCAGTTTAGCGCAGGGTTTACATTCACCCCTCCACTTT. Its translation is CASSLAQGLHSPLHF. V and J are TRBV12-3 or TRBV12-4 and TRBJ1-6, with D possibly matching TRBD1 (5 bases). The CDR3 totals 15 residues. Trimming cost V 0 bases and J 8 bases, with 11 bases left between them.

The chain combines TRBV10-3 with TRBJ1-1; 8 nucleotides line up with TRBD1. J lost 3 bases, V lost 7 bases, and 7 bases had no gene match. This CDR3 region has 14 residues. Germline V gene lookup returns CDR1 ENHRY and CDR2 SYGVKD. In DNA form, the CDR3 reads TGTGCCATCACGCCGGGACAGGAGGACACTGAAGCTTTCTTT. The encoded protein is CAITPGQEDTEAFF.

This clonotype was seen more than once but under ten times. The J gene is TRBJ2-1, the V gene TRBV29-1; possible D gene TRBD1, 6 bases. CDR3 length equals 14 residues. Germline V gene lookup returns CDR1 SQVTM and CDR2 ANQGSEA. Trimming shortened V by 4 bases and J by 5 bases, and 15 bases separated the two germline ends. CDR3 amino acids: CSVARSRGNNEQFF. In nucleotides, the CDR3 is TGCAGCGTTGCTAGGTCCAGGGGAAACAATGAGCAGTTCTTC.

V gene TRBV7-9 combines with J gene TRBJ2-5; D tentatively fits TRBD1 or TRBD2 (5 bases each). Per the germline V gene, CDR1 is SEHNR and CDR2 is FQNEAQ (reference sequence). Between the trimmed V and J ends, which lost 5 bases and 1 base, there was a span of 14 bases. The CDR3 is 15 residues long. The CDR3 DNA follows: TGTGCCAGCAGCACCGGGACCTCCGTCCAAGAGACCCAGTACTTC. It is translated as CASSTGTSVQETQYF.

The gene calls are TRBV15 and TRBJ2-1, with TRBD2 matching 11 bases. Germline V gene sequence: CDR1 LNHNV, CDR2 YYDKDF (reference sequence). The CDR3 is 15 residues long. V lost 1 base to trimming and J lost 8 bases; unmatched junction nucleotides: 4. CDR3 loop: CATSRGLAGLDEQFF. The DNA of the CDR3 is TGTGCCACCAGCAGAGGACTAGCGGGACTGGATGAGCAGTTCTTC. The variable domain in full, with the rest retrieved from reference TRBV15 and TRBJ2-1, is DAMVIQNPRYQVTQFGKPVTLSCSQTLNHNVMYWYQQKSSQAPKLLFHYYDKDFNNEADTPDNFQSRRPNTSFCFLDIRSPGLGDTAMYLCATSRGLAGLDEQFFGPGTRLTVL.

The rearrangement uses TRBV12-3 or TRBV12-4 and TRBJ1-1; D is uncertain. V was clipped by 3 bases and J by 5 bases, with 7 bases between them. The CDR3 loop spans 12 amino acids. The CDR3 sequence: CASSFGRTEAFF. In DNA form, the CDR3 reads TGTGCCAGCAGTTTTGGGAGGACTGAAGCTTTCTTT.

This clonotype was detected a few times. The chain couples TRBV6-1 to TRBJ1-4; D gene uncertain. The CDR3 has 14 amino acids. CDR1 and CDR2 (germline): MNHNS, SASEGT. V lost 8 bases to trimming and J lost 0 bases, with 10 bases between them. CDR3 bases: TGTGCCAGCCGTGCCGGGACAACTAATGAAAAACTGTTTTTT. Its protein product is CASRAGTTNEKLFF.

The CDR3 here is CASSVRAGSDEQFF. CDR3 DNA sequence: TGTGCCAGCAGTGTTCGCGCCGGGTCTGATGAGCAGTTCTTC. The rearrangement links TRBV6-4 to TRBJ2-1; D not resolved. The CDR3 extends over 14 amino acids. Trimming shortened V by 4 bases and J by 8 bases, and 15 bases separated the two germline ends. Germline V gene data show CDR1 as MRHNA and CDR2 as SNTAGT.

This clonotype was seen only a few times. V is TRBV29-1 and J is TRBJ2-3; possibly TRBD2 for D (6 bases). Trimming stripped 3 bases from V and 5 bases from J, with 15 bases between. The CDR3 loop spans 14 amino acids. Germline CDR1 SQVTM, CDR2 ANQGSEA. The CDR3 DNA is TGCAGCGTTGACCGTAGGGGACTGTTAGATACGCAGTATTTT. Translating it yields CSVDRRGLLDTQYF.

V usage is TRBV6-5 and J usage is TRBJ1-1; a weak D match, TRBD1 (5 bases). The germline CDR1 and CDR2 sequences are MNHEY and SVGAGI. With 7 bases removed from V and 4 bases from J, the gap between germline ends came to 19 bases. This CDR3 has 15 amino acids. The CDR3 loop is CASIRKVSGGTEAFF. In DNA form, the CDR3 reads TGTGCCAGCATCAGAAAGGTCTCGGGGGGCACTGAAGCTTTCTTT.

V usage is TRBV25-1 and J usage is TRBJ2-7; tentatively, D is TRBD1 or TRBD2 (6 bases each). The CDR3 runs to 15 residues. Trimming took off 6 bases at V and 3 bases at J, with 18 bases between the two ends. Germline assignment: CDR1 MGHDK and CDR2 SYGVNS. CDR3 amino acids: CASSEGGRMIYEQYF. In DNA form, the CDR3 reads TGTGCCAGCAGCGAGGGGGGCAGGATGATCTACGAGCAGTACTTC.

The gene calls are TRBV5-1 and TRBJ2-4; 13 bases match TRBD2. The closer fit of TRBJ2-7 to the DNA end suggests the J call may be wrong. The CDR3 length is 15 residues. Per the germline V gene, CDR1 is SGHRS and CDR2 is YFSETQ. The CDR3 region is CASSFRLAGGDEQYF. Here the CDR3 DNA reads TGCGCCAGCAGCTTTCGACTAGCGGGGGGAGACGAGCAGTACTTC.

J is TRBJ1-6 and V is TRBV21-1; TRBD1 reflects the table's D call only, with no check against the DNA. TRBV21-1 is shown as a pseudogene. The length of the CDR3 is 16 residues. Written as DNA, the CDR3 is TGTGCCAGCAGCAAACGGTGCACGGGGGGCAGTTCACCCCTCCACTTT. Protein product: CASSKRCTGGSSPLHF.

This clonotype came up once. J is TRBJ2-5 and V is TRBV28, with a weak D call TRBD1 (5 bases). The end of the DNA fits TRBJ2-7 better, so the J call may be wrong. Germline V gene data show CDR1 as MDHEN and CDR2 as SYDVKM. The CDR3 loop spans 15 amino acids. The CDR3 here is CASSLVGPGFNEQYF. CDR3 nucleotides: TGTGCCAGCAGTTTAGTTGGGCCAGGGTTTAACGAGCAGTACTTC.

The V and J genes are TRBV7-2 and TRBJ2-1, with 8 bases matching TRBD2. This CDR3 comprises 14 residues. V was pared by 5 bases and J by 6 bases, with 6 bases of the junction left unmatched. The germline CDR1 and CDR2 sequences are SGHTA and FQGNSA. DNA of the CDR3: TGTGCCAGCAGCACGAGACTAGCGCCCAATGAGCAGTTCTTC. It translates to CASSTRLAPNEQFF. Using reference TRBV7-2 and TRBJ2-1 for the parts outside the CDR3, the full variable domain is GAGVSQSPSNKVTEKGKDVELRCDPISGHTALYWYRQSLGQGLEFLIYFQGNSAPDKSGLPSDRFSAERTGGSVSTLTIQRTQQEDSAVYLCASSTRLAPNEQFFGPGTRLTVL.

This clonotype was seen only a few times. The chain employs TRBV10-3 and TRBJ2-1, with D uncertain. Germline CDR1 ENHRY, CDR2 SYGVKD. The CDR3 length is 11 residues. Trimming left V 6 bases short and J 3 bases short, with 3 bases between. The CDR3 DNA sequence: TGTGCCATCAGGGTCTACAATGAGCAGTTCTTC. This gives the protein CAIRVYNEQFF.

The rearrangement uses TRBV10-3 and TRBJ1-1; 9 bases line up with TRBD1. The length of the CDR3 is 14 residues. Germline CDR1 is ENHRY and CDR2 is SYGVKD. J was trimmed by 3 bases and V by 11 bases; bases with no gene match: 10. Written as DNA, the CDR3 is TGTGCCGTGAAGACAGGGGGTGGGCACACTGAAGCTTTCTTT. Protein sequence: CAVKTGGGHTEAFF.

The V and J genes are TRBV7-2 and TRBJ1-2, with 7 bases identical to TRBD1. V was pared by 6 bases and J by 5 bases, with 9 bases of the junction left unmatched. The CDR3 is made up of 14 amino acids. Looked up from germline, CDR1 is SGHTA and CDR2 is FQGNSA. The DNA of the CDR3 is TGTGCCAGCAGACCTGGACAGGCCCAATATGGCTACACCTTC. Translated, it gives CASRPGQAQYGYTF.

This clonotype showed up just a few times. The chain is built from TRBV29-1 and TRBJ2-5, with 7 bases matching TRBD1. This CDR3 has 16 residues. Trimming cost V 4 bases and J 1 base; bases outside gene matches: 12. The V gene's germline CDR1 is SQVTM and CDR2 ANQGSEA. The CDR3 loop is CSVAWTGKGFQETQYF. CDR3 nucleotide sequence: TGCAGCGTTGCATGGACAGGAAAGGGGTTCCAAGAGACCCAGTACTTC.

This clonotype appeared a few times. The chain carries TRBV12-3 or TRBV12-4 and TRBJ1-4; 8 nucleotides align to TRBD1. This CDR3 contains 14 residues. V lost 5 bases and J lost 5; bases outside the gene matches: 4. CDR3 sequence reads: CASSNTGGNEKLFF. The CDR3 DNA reads as TGTGCCAGCAGTAACACAGGGGGAAATGAAAAACTGTTTTTT.

The chain joins TRBV2 to TRBJ2-2; possible D gene TRBD2, 6 bases. The length of the CDR3 is 14 residues. Trimming removed 7 bases at V and 3 bases at J, with 12 bases between. The germline gives CDR1 SNHLY, CDR2 FYNNEI. This chain's CDR3 is CASIDTGDTGELFF. CDR3 nucleotides: TGTGCCAGCATTGACACGGGGGACACCGGGGAGCTGTTTTTT.